The source of this T cell receptor (beta chain) is a study of CD8+ T cells in alopecia areata. In the study overall: Twice daily, treated patients received 5 to 10 mg of oral tofacitinib.

Lesional scalp tissue (obtained by punch biopsy) and peripheral blood were collected from alopecia areata patients. Sorting of PBMCs yielded the CD4+ and CD8+ T cells. Study findings and constraints: Although TCR sharing was seen in mice, sharing across patients was less clear, possibly for HLA-related reasons.

Reverse transcription of extracted RNA yielded cDNA, which provided the sequencing template. The data were produced by immunoSEQ multiplex PCR, yet TCRdb's version contains in-frame clones alone and is incomplete. The sample consists of 150,000 to 160,000 clones, about 51% of them appearing once. This clone was counted only a few times. Its antigen is unknown. The germline CDR1 and CDR2 sequences are SEHNR and FQNEAQ (reference sequence). This CDR3 comprises 15 residues. V shed 1 base and J shed 5 bases, with 11 bases lying between them. This sample comprised CD8+ T cells sorted from blood, obtained at week 0. This receptor was obtained from a human donor with alopecia areata. The rearrangement uses TRBV7-9 and TRBJ2-2; D not certain. The CDR3 spells CASSLVQFGTGELFF. The CDR3 bases are TGTGCCAGCAGCTTAGTACAGTTTGGGACCGGGGAGCTGTTTTTT.